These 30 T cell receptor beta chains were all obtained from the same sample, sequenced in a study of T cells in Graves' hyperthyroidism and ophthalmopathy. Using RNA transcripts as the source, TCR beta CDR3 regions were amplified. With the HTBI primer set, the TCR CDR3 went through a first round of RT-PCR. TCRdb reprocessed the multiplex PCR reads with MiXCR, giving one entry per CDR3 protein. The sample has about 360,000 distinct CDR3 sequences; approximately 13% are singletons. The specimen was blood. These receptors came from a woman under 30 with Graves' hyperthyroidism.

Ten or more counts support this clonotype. CDR3 coding DNA: TGTGCCTGTGACGGGACACCAGATACGCAGTATTTT. Its translation is CACDGTPDTQYF. V is TRBV30 and J is TRBJ2-3; D perhaps matches TRBD1 (6 bases). Germline CDR1 is GTSNPN and CDR2 is SVGIG (reference sequence). CDR3 length equals 12 residues. V lost 6 bases, J lost 4 bases, and 11 bases lay in between. The variable domain in full, completed from reference TRBV30 and TRBJ2-3, reads SQTIHQWPATLVQPVGSPLSLECTVEGTSNPNLYWYRQAAGRGLQLLFYSVGIGQISSEVPQNLSASRPQDRQFILSSKKLLLSDSGFYLCACDGTPDTQYFGPGTRLTVL.

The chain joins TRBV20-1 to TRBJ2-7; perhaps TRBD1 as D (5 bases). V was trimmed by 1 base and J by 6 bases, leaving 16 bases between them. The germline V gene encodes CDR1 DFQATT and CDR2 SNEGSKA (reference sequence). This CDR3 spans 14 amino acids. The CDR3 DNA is TGCAGTGCTAGAGCGGCCACTGGGGCTACCGAGCAGTACTTC. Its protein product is CSARAATGATEQYF.

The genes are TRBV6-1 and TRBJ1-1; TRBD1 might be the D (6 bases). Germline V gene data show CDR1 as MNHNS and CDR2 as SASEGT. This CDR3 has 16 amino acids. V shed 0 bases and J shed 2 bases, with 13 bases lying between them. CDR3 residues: CASSEAYRAVNTEAFF. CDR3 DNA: TGTGCCAGCAGTGAAGCGTACAGGGCGGTTAACACTGAAGCTTTCTTT.

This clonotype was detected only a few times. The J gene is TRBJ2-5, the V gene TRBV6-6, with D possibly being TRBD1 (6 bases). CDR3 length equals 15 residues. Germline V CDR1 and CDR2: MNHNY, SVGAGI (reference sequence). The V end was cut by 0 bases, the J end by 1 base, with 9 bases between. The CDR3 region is CASSYSATGQETQYF. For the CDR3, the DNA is TGTGCCAGCAGTTACTCAGCGACAGGCCAAGAGACCCAGTACTTC.

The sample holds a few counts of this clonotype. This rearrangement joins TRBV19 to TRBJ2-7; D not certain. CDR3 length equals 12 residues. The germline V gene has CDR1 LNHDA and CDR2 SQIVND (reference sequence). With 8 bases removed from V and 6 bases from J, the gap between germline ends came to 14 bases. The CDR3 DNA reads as TGTGCCAGTGGATATGTCGGTGGCGAGCAGTACTTC. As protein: CASGYVGGEQYF.

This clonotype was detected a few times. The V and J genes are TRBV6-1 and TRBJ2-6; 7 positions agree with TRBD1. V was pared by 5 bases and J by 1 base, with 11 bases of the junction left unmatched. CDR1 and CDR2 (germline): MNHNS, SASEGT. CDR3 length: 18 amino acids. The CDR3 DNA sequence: TGTGCCAGCAGTCCCCGGACAGGATTACGGTCTGGGGCCAACGTCCTGACTTTC. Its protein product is CASSPRTGLRSGANVLTF.

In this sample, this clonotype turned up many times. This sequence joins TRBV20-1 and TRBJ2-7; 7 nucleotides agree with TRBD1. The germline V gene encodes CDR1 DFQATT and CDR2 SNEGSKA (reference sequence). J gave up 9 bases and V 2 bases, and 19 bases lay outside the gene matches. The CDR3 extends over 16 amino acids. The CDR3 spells CSARRGGRDRAFGQYF. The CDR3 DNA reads TGCAGTGCTAGAAGAGGTGGGCGAGACAGGGCCTTTGGGCAGTACTTC.

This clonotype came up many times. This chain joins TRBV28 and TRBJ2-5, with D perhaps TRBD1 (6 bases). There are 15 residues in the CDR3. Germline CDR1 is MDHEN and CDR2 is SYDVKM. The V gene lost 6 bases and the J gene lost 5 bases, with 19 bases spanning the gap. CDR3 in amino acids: CASSPNWGRRETQYF. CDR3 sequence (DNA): TGTGCCAGCAGCCCTAACTGGGGGCGGAGGGAGACCCAGTACTTC.

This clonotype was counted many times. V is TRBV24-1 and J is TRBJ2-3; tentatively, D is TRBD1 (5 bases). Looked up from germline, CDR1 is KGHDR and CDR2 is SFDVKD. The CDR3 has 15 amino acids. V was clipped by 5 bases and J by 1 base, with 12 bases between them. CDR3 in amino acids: CATSVAGMGTDTQYF. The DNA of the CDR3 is TGTGCCACCAGTGTAGCAGGGATGGGCACAGATACGCAGTATTTT.

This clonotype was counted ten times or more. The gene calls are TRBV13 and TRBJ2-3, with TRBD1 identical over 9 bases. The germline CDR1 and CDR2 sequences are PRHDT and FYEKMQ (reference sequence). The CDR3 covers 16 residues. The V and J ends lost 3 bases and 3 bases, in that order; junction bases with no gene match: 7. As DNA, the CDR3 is TGTGCCAGCAGCTTTGGGACAGGGAGGAAAACAGATACGCAGTATTTT. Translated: CASSFGTGRKTDTQYF.

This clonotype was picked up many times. The DNA for the CDR3 is TGTGCCAGCAAACCCGGGACAGCAAATGGCTACACCTTC. It is translated as CASKPGTANGYTF. This chain links TRBV28 with TRBJ1-2, with 7 bases fitting TRBD1. The V gene's germline CDR1 is MDHEN and CDR2 SYDVKM. The CDR3 loop spans 13 amino acids. Trimming at V came to 7 bases and at J to 6 bases, leaving 8 bases not matched to a gene.

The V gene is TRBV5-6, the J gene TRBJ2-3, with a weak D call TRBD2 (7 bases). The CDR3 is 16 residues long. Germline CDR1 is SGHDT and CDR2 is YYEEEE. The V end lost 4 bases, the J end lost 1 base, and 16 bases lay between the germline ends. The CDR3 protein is CASSRGAGRGTDTQYF. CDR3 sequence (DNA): TGTGCCAGCAGCCGGGGGGCAGGGAGGGGCACAGATACGCAGTATTTT.

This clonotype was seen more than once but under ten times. The CDR3 nucleotides are TGTGCCAGCAGCCAATCCGGAGACCAAGCTTTCTTT. Protein product: CASSQSGDQAFF. J is TRBJ1-1 and V is TRBV16; unclear D gene. With 0 bases removed from V and 9 bases from J, the gap between germline ends came to 8 bases. The CDR3 has 12 amino acids. In germline, CDR1 is KGHSY, CDR2 FQNENV.

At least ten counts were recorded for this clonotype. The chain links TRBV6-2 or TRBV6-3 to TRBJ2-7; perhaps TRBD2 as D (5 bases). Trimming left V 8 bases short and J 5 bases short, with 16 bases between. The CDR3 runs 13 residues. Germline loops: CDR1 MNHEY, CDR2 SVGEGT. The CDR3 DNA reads TGTGCCAGCGGCGCGGGTCGGAACGACGAGCAGTACTTC. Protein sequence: CASGAGRNDEQYF.

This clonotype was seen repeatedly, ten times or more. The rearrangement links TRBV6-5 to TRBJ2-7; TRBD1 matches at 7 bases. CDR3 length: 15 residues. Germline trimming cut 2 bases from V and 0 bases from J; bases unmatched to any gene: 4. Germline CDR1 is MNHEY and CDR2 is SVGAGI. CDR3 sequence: CASSYNRDSSYEQYF. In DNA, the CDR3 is TGTGCCAGCAGTTACAACCGGGACAGCTCCTACGAGCAGTACTTC.

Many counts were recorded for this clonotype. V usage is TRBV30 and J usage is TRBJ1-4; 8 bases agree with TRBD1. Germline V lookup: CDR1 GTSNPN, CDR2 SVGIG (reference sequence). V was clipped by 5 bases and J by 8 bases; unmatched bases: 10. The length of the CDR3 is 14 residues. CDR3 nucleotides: TGTGCCTGGGGAAGACTACAGGGGGTAGAAAAACTGTTTTTT. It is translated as CAWGRLQGVEKLFF.

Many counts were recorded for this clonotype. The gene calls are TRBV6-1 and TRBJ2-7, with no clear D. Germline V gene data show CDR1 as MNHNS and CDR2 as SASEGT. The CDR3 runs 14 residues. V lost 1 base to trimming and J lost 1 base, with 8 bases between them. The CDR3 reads CASSEGVGSYEQYF. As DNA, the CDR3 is TGTGCCAGCAGTGAAGGTGTAGGGTCCTACGAGCAGTACTTC.

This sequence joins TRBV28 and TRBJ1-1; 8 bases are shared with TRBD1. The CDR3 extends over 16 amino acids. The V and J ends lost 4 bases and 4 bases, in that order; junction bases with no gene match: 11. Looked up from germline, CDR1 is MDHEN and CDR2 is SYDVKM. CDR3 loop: CASSSNQGAWGTEAFF. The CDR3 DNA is TGTGCCAGCAGTTCCAATCAGGGGGCATGGGGCACTGAAGCTTTCTTT.

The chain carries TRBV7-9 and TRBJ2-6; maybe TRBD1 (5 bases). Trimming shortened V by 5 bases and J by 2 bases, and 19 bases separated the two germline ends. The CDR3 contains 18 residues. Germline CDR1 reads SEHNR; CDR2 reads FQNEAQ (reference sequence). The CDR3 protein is CASSPPAIGAAGANVLTF. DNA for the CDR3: TGTGCCAGCAGCCCCCCCGCCATAGGGGCGGCTGGGGCCAACGTCCTGACTTTC.

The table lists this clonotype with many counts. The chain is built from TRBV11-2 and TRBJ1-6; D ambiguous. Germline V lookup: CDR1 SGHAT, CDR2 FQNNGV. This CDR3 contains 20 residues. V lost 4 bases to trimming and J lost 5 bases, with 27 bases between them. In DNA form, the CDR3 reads TGTGCCAGCAGCTCACGAACCATGGGCAGTTTCGGCCAAAATAATTCACCCCTCCACTTT. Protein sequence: CASSSRTMGSFGQNNSPLHF. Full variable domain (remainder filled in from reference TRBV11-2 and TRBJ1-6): EAGVAQSPRYKIIEKRQSVAFWCNPISGHATLYWYQQILGQGPKLLIQFQNNGVVDDSQLPKDRFSAERLKGVDSTLKIQPAKLEDSAVYLCASSSRTMGSFGQNNSPLHFGNGTRLTVT.

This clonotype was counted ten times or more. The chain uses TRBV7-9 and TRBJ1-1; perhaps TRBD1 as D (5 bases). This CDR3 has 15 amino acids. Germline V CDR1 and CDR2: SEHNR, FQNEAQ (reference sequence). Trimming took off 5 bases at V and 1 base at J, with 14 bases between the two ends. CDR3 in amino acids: CASSPGTGPNTEAFF. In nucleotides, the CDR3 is TGTGCCAGCAGCCCCGGGACGGGACCGAACACTGAAGCTTTCTTT. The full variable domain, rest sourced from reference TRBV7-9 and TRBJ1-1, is DTGVSQNPRHKITKRGQNVTFRCDPISEHNRLYWYRQTLGQGPEFLTYFQNEAQLEKSRLLSDRFSAERPKGSFSTLEIQRTEQGDSAMYLCASSPGTGPNTEAFFGQGTRLTVV.

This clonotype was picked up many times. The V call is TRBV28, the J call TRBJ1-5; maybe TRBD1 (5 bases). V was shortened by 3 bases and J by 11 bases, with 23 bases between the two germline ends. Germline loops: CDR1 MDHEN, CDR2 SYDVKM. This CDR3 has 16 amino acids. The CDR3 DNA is TGTGCCAGCAGTTTGATCCACAGGTTCGGTTGGTCGGCCCAGCATTTT. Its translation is CASSLIHRFGWSAQHF.

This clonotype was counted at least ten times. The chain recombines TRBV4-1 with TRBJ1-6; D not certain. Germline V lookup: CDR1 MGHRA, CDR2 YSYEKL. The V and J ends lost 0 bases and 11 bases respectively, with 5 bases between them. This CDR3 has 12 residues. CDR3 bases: TGCGCCAGCAGCCAAGACCTGACACCCCTCCACTTT. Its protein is CASSQDLTPLHF.

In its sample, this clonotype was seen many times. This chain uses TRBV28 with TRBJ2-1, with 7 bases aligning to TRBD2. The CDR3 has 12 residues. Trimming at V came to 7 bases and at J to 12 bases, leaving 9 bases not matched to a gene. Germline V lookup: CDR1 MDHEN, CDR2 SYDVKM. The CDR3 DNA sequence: TGTGCCAGCACCTCCGTGGGGAGGGGGCAGTTCTTC. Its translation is CASTSVGRGQFF.

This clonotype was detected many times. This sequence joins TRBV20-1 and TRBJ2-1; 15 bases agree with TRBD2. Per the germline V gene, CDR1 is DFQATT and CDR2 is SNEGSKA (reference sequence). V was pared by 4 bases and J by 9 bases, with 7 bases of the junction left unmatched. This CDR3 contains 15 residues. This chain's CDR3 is CSAIRTSGRAAEQFF. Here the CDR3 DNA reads TGCAGTGCTATTCGGACTAGCGGGAGGGCCGCTGAGCAGTTCTTC.

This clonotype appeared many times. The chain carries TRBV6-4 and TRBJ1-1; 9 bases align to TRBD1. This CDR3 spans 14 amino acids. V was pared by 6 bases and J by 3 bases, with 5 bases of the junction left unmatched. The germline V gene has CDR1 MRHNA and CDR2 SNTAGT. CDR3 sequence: CASRDRDRDTEAFF. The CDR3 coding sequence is TGTGCCAGCAGAGACCGGGACAGGGACACTGAAGCTTTCTTT.

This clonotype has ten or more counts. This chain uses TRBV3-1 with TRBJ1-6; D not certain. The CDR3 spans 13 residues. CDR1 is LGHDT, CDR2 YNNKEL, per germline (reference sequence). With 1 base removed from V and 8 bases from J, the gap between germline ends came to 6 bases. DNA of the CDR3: TGTGCCAGCAGCCAAGGTGGGCATTCACCCCTCCACTTT. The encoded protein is CASSQGGHSPLHF.

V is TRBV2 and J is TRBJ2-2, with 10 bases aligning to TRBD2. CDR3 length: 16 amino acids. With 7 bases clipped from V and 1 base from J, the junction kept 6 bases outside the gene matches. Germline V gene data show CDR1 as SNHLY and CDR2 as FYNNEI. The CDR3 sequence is CASISGLAVNTGELFF. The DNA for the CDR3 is TGTGCCAGCATCTCAGGACTAGCGGTGAACACCGGGGAGCTGTTTTTT.

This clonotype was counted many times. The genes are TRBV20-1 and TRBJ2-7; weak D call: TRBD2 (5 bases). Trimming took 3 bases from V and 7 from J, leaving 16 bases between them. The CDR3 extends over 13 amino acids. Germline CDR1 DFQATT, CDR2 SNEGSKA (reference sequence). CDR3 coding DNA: TGCAGTGCTAGTATAGGGTTGGACTTGGAGCAGTACTTC. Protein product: CSASIGLDLEQYF.

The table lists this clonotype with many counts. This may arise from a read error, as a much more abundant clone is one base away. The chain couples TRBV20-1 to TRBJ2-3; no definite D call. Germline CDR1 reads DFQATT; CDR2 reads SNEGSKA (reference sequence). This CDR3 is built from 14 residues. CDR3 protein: CSAKVGTPTNTQYF. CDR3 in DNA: TGCAGTGCTAAAGTGGGCACCCCCACAAATACGCAGTATTTT.